These 10 T cell receptor beta chains were sequenced from one sample in a study of T cell changes during pregnancy in multiple sclerosis. The method was immunoSEQ multiplex PCR; TCRdb's version includes in-frame clones alone and lacks a portion of them. The table lists fewer than 55,000 clones, about nine tenths of them singletons. The starting material was peripheral blood, obtained in the second trimester of pregnancy. All receptors come from a female donor in good health, enrolled as a control in a pregnancy study.

V gene TRBV5-1 combines with J gene TRBJ1-2, with TRBD1 identical over 8 bases. This CDR3 is built from 15 residues. J was trimmed by 7 bases and V by 3 bases; bases with no gene match: 11. Germline V CDR1 and CDR2: SGHRS, YFSETQ. CDR3 loop: CASSSDPGTGSGYTF. The CDR3 coding sequence is TGCGCCAGCAGCTCAGACCCCGGGACAGGCAGTGGCTACACCTTC.

The chain has TRBV2 and TRBJ2-7; D unclear. CDR1 SNHLY and CDR2 FYNNEI come from the germline V gene. The CDR3 extends over 11 amino acids. Trimming removed 5 bases at V and 3 bases at J, with 5 bases between. The CDR3 here is CASSFHYEQYF. The CDR3 region has the DNA TGTGCCAGCAGTTTTCACTACGAGCAGTACTTC.

The chain is built from TRBV6-6 and TRBJ1-2; D is ambiguous. CDR1 is MNHNY, CDR2 SVGAGI, per germline (reference sequence). The CDR3 has 14 residues. V was trimmed by 0 bases and J by 5 bases, leaving 10 bases between them. CDR3 DNA: TGTGCCAGCAGTTACTCGCGGGGAGAATATGGCTACACCTTC. Protein: CASSYSRGEYGYTF.

V is TRBV7-2 and J is TRBJ1-1; 7 nucleotides match TRBD1. V was pared by 5 bases and J by 6 bases, with 9 bases of the junction left unmatched. This CDR3 is 14 amino acids long. Per the germline V gene, CDR1 is SGHTA and CDR2 is FQGNSA. In DNA, the CDR3 is TGTGCCAGCAGCCGACTCACAGGGGAATCTGAAGCTTTCTTT. Translation gives CASSRLTGESEAFF.

The chain combines TRBV12-5 with TRBJ2-1; a possible D gene is TRBD2 (5 bases). There are 13 residues in the CDR3. The V end lost 7 bases, the J end lost 4 bases, and 11 bases lay between the germline ends. Germline assignment: CDR1 LGHNT and CDR2 FRNRAP. The CDR3 loop reads CASALTRYNEQFF. The CDR3 nucleotides read TGTGCTAGTGCTTTAACTAGATACAATGAGCAGTTCTTC.

This chain connects TRBV28 to TRBJ2-7, with TRBD2 identical over 7 bases. The V gene's germline CDR1 is MDHEN and CDR2 SYDVKM. With V trimmed by 5 bases and J by 2 bases, 3 bases remained unmatched. The CDR3 is 13 amino acids. The CDR3: CASSIGTTYEQYF. The CDR3 region has the DNA TGTGCCAGCAGTATAGGGACTACCTACGAGCAGTACTTC. Drawing the rest from reference TRBV28 and TRBJ2-7, the complete variable domain is DVKVTQSSRYLVKRTGEKVFLECVQDMDHENMFWYRQDPGLGLRLIYFSYDVKMKEKGDIPEGYSVSREKKERFSLILESASTNQTSMYLCASSIGTTYEQYFGPGTRLTVT.

For the CDR3, the DNA is TGTGCCAGCAGCCGGACTAGCGGGTGGCAGTACGAGCAGTACTTC. Translating gives CASSRTSGWQYEQYF. The chain links TRBV7-2 to TRBJ2-7; 11 nucleotides align to TRBD2. This CDR3 has 15 amino acids. The V segment lost 5 bases and the J segment 4 bases; nucleotides outside the gene matches: 7. Germline CDR1 reads SGHTA; CDR2 reads FQGNSA.

This clone has more than one count but fewer than ten. The chain combines TRBV11-3 with TRBJ1-1, with D perhaps TRBD1 (6 bases). CDR3 size: 14 residues. V was trimmed by 3 bases and J by 6 bases, leaving 14 bases between them. The germline CDR1 and CDR2 sequences are SGHNT and YENEEA. The CDR3 is CASSFRTAGSEAFF. CDR3 sequence (DNA): TGTGCCAGCAGCTTTAGGACAGCAGGCTCTGAAGCTTTCTTT.

In this sample, this clone turned up once. The J gene is TRBJ2-5, the V gene TRBV6-4; 11 nucleotides align to TRBD2. This CDR3 contains 17 residues. V was clipped by 4 bases and J by 5 bases; unmatched bases: 12. Germline V gene lookup returns CDR1 MRHNA and CDR2 SNTAGT. The CDR3 nucleotides read TGTGCCAGCAGTGTTCTAGCGGGAGGTCCTTTTGGGGAGACCCAGTACTTC. Amino acid sequence: CASSVLAGGPFGETQYF.

The J gene is TRBJ1-2, the V gene TRBV4-1; tentatively, D is TRBD1 (6 bases). Germline CDR1 is MGHRA and CDR2 is YSYEKL. V lost 3 bases and J 8 bases, leaving 16 bases between the germline ends. The CDR3 is 14 residues long. CDR3 coding DNA: TGCGCCAGCAGCCACATACAGGGTCGAAACGGCTACACCTTC. Its translation: CASSHIQGRNGYTF.